This T cell receptor beta chain is from a study of human CD8 memory T cell subsets. TPEX denoted exhausted-like, CCR7+ PD-1+ TIGIT+ early memory CD8+ T cells. A UMI-labeled 5' RACE approach was the method that produced the TCR beta libraries. TCRdb reprocessed the 5' RACE reads; each CDR3 protein has one entry and no DNA is given. The sample totals around 5,000 distinct CDR3 sequences; its top ten clones hold roughly 17%. CDR3 length equals 15 residues. Per germline, CDR1 LGHDT and CDR2 YNNKEL (reference sequence). This clonotype shows up as medium-sized by frequency. The rearrangement links TRBV3-1 to TRBJ1-4. This TCR came from a human donor in good health. Sequenced: CD8+ T cells from PBMCs. The CDR3 here is CASSQDSEGGEKLFF.